This is a list of T cell receptor beta chains from one sample in a study of cytomegalovirus exposure and HLA in healthy donors. The table came from immunoSEQ multiplex PCR; TCRdb's copy has only in-frame clones and leaves some out. The sample shows about 180,000 clones, less than 85% of them seen only once. The sequenced sample consisted of PBMCs. These receptors came from a man between 18 and 35 years old in good health and CMV-seropositive. Each CDR3 is given with its conserved first and last residue. D genes are given only for firm matches. Rows may omit the clone size; those that give it use once, few, many or a size class.

v_gene	j_gene	abundance	d_gene	CDR3nt	CDR3aa
TRBV30	TRBJ2-7	-	-	TGTGCCTGGGCGACAGGATTTACCCACGAGCAGTACTTC	CAWATGFTHEQYF
TRBV5-1	TRBJ2-7	-	TRBD1	TGCGCCAGCAGACGACAGGGCGACGAGCAGTACTTC	CASRRQGDEQYF
TRBV11-2	TRBJ1-2	-	-	TGTGCCAGCAGCTTCCCCGGGATCTATGGCTACACCTTC	CASSFPGIYGYTF
TRBV6-1	TRBJ1-5	-	-	TGTGCCAGCAGTGAAGCCACAGAGTATCAGCCCCAGCATTTT	CASSEATEYQPQHF
TRBV30	TRBJ2-7	few	-	TGTGCCTGGAGTCCCGGGACACCACCCGAGCAGTACTTC	CAWSPGTPPEQYF
TRBV5-6	TRBJ1-1	-	TRBD1	TGTGCCAGCAGAGGACAGGGTGGGACTGAAGCTTTCTTT	CASRGQGGTEAFF
TRBV28	TRBJ2-4	few	TRBD2	TGTGCCAGCAGTCCCCCCCAGGGACTAGCGGGAGTCGCGGCCAAAAACATTCAGTACTTC	CASSPPQGLAGVAAKNIQYF
TRBV5-1	TRBJ2-3	-	TRBD2	TGCGCCAGCAGCTTCTCGGGACTAGCGAGTCTTCAATACGGCACAGATACGCAGTATTTT	CASSFSGLASLQYGTDTQYF
TRBV9	TRBJ2-7	-	-	TGTGCCAGCAGCGGCGTCAACGCCTACGAGCAGTACTTC	CASSGVNAYEQYF
TRBV29-1	TRBJ1-2	once	TRBD1	TGCAGCGTTGAGGGGGGTATGGACAGGGATCTTTATGGCTACACCTTC	CSVEGGMDRDLYGYTF
TRBV7-9	TRBJ1-1	-	TRBD1	TGTGCCAGCAGCCCCCGGACAGGCCGAGGGGTAACTGAAGCTTTCTTT	CASSPRTGRGVTEAFF
TRBV29-1	TRBJ2-3	-	TRBD1	TGCAGCGTTGAGAGGGACAGGAACACAGATACGCAGTATTTT	CSVERDRNTDTQYF
TRBV30	TRBJ2-2	-	-	TGTGCCTGGAGTCCGTGGGGGCACTACACCGGGGAGCTGTTTTTT	CAWSPWGHYTGELFF
TRBV30	TRBJ2-7	-	-	TGTGCCTGGAGCCACGGGACATCCTACGAGCAGTACTTC	CAWSHGTSYEQYF